This TCR beta chain was captured in a study of cytomegalovirus exposure and HLA in healthy donors. This PCR relied on a set of 60 Vbeta primers and 13 Jbeta primers. Measured with immunoSEQ multiplex PCR; TCRdb has only the in-frame clones, and not every one. The sample records around 63,000 clones, roughly 80% being singletons. In germline, CDR1 is SGHTA, CDR2 FQGNSA. The CDR3 spans 13 residues. V lost 3 bases to trimming and J lost 2 bases, with 7 bases between them. This clone turned up a few times. Its antigen is still unknown. Overall study results and limits: CMV serostatus alone was available as immune exposure information.

The receptor was derived from a woman in her 30s in good health and CMV-seronegative. The sequenced sample consisted of PBMCs. J is TRBJ1-2 and V is TRBV7-2; no firm D call. The DNA of the CDR3 is TGTGCCAGCAGCTTCGGCGGAAACTATGGCTACACCTTC. It codes for CASSFGGNYGYTF.